This T cell receptor (beta chain) was captured in a study of blood T cells in healthy people across ages. Trimming stripped 4 bases from V and 2 bases from J, with 8 bases between. Germline CDR1 MNHEY, CDR2 SVGAGI. The CDR3 is made up of 13 amino acids. Peripheral blood from each donor was collected in a volume of 9.5 to 10 milliliters. Alongside a J-beta primer mix, a sample-barcoded 5' primer served in a second PCR lasting roughly 6 to 12 cycles. One entry per CDR3 protein, called by TCRdb with MiXCR from the 5' RACE reads. In the table there are 850,000 to 1,300,000 distinct CDR3 sequences, over 35% of which are singletons. This clonotype was observed many times.

The sample taken for sequencing was blood. This TCR was sampled from a woman aged 55-70 years in good health. The chain carries TRBV6-5 and TRBJ1-2, with no clear D. The chain's CDR3 is CASSSGRNYGYTF. The CDR3 DNA reads as TGTGCCAGCAGTTCTGGGAGAAACTATGGCTACACCTTC.